This T cell receptor beta chain was profiled in a study of PD-1 blockade in classical Hodgkin lymphoma. Study-level points and caveats: Baseline TCR diversity was reportedly lower in newly diagnosed patients than in healthy donors. It was reported as lower still in relapsed/refractory patients. Patients who responded completely had about the same baseline diversity as newly diagnosed patients. Significant TCR diversity gains by C4D1 occurred in CD4+ but not CD8+ cells. Causes of the repertoire differences remain undefined, possibly disease activity or prior therapy.

The CDR3 totals 15 residues. Between the trimmed V and J ends, which lost 1 base and 2 bases, there was a span of 11 bases. Germline CDR1 SEHNR, CDR2 FQNEAQ (reference sequence). Each patient relapsed following autologous stem cell transplantation, and prior brentuximab vedotin exposure differed. Profiled with immunoSEQ multiplex PCR; TCRdb holds only in-frame clones, not every one. The repertoire consists of tens of thousands of clones, with roughly 66% occurring once and the leading ten covering roughly 16%. This clone has just a few counts. Its cognate antigen is unknown. The origin of this receptor is a human donor with classical Hodgkin lymphoma. The sample in question was peripheral blood mononuclear cells (PBMCs), obtained before the second cycle of nivolumab. This chain joins TRBV7-9 and TRBJ2-5; D unresolved. The CDR3: CASSLVPAPQETQYF. The CDR3 region has the DNA TGTGCCAGCAGCTTAGTGCCAGCTCCACAAGAGACCCAGTACTTC.